Listed here are 9 T cell receptor beta chains from one sample, sequenced in a study of cytomegalovirus exposure and HLA in healthy donors. PCR amplification relied on 60 Vbeta primers (plus 13 Jbeta primers). Only in-frame clones appear in the TCRdb table, and some are missing; sequencing was by immunoSEQ multiplex PCR. The sample includes tens of thousands of clones, approximately 75% of them seen just once. The source material was PBMCs. The receptor set was obtained from a woman between 40 and 50 years old in good health and CMV-seronegative.

The chain has TRBV11-3 and TRBJ2-3; TRBD2 matches 8 bases. The CDR3 has 16 amino acids. V was pared by 0 bases and J by 4 bases, with 6 bases of the junction left unmatched. CDR1 and CDR2 from the germline V gene are SGHNT and YENEEA. CDR3 loop: CASSLDPAGGPDTQYF. The CDR3 DNA reads as TGTGCCAGCAGCTTAGATCCGGCGGGGGGTCCAGATACGCAGTATTTT.

As regards this clone: The junction does not match germline at one end; this may be a read error. V and J are TRBV7-9 and TRBJ2-1, with D possibly TRBD2 on 6 matching bases. The CDR3 sequence is 12 residues long. Germline CDR1 is SEHNR and CDR2 is FQNEAQ (reference sequence). The CDR3 nucleotides are TGTTCCAGCAGCCTGGGACTCCGAGAGCAGTTCTTC. Protein sequence: CSSSLGLREQFF.

This chain connects TRBV5-4 to TRBJ1-2, with 9 nucleotides matching TRBD1. The CDR3 is 14 residues long. CDR1 is SGHNT, CDR2 YYREEE, per germline (reference sequence). V dropped 0 bases and J dropped 3; count of bases not matched to a gene: 0. The CDR3 coding sequence is TGTGCCAGCAGCTTGGGGGACAGGGACTATGGCTACACCTTC. This codes for CASSLGDRDYGYTF.

J is TRBJ1-4 and V is TRBV5-1, with TRBD1 as a possible D gene (6 bases). In germline, CDR1 is SGHRS, CDR2 YFSETQ. Trimming took 4 bases from V and 10 from J, leaving 20 bases between them. The CDR3 runs 15 residues. CDR3 protein: CASSLNRGALAKLFF. In DNA, the CDR3 is TGCGCCAGCAGCCTGAACCGGGGGGCGCTTGCAAAACTGTTTTTT.

Concerning this clone itself: The sample contains more than one DNA sequence encoding this CDR3. This CDR3 is CASSQGGLAGLAGELFF. For the CDR3, the DNA is TGCGCCAGCAGCCAGGGGGGACTAGCGGGTCTAGCCGGGGAGCTGTTTTTT. The chain recombines TRBV4-1 with TRBJ2-2; 12 bases agree with TRBD2. The V gene's germline CDR1 is MGHRA and CDR2 YSYEKL. V shed 3 bases and J 6 bases; nucleotides not matched to a gene: 8. The CDR3 totals 17 residues.

V gene TRBV2 combines with J gene TRBJ1-1; weak D call: TRBD1 (6 bases). Deletions cut 5 bases from V and 1 base from J, with 11 bases between. This CDR3 contains 14 residues. Germline V gene sequence: CDR1 SNHLY, CDR2 FYNNEI. The CDR3 loop reads CASSLQGPNTEAFF. CDR3 DNA: TGTGCCAGCAGTCTACAGGGACCGAACACTGAAGCTTTCTTT. The full variable domain, completed using reference TRBV2 and TRBJ1-1, is EPEVTQTPSHQVTQMGQEVILRCVPISNHLYFYWYRQILGQKVEFLVSFYNNEISEKSEIFDDQFSVERPDGSNFTLKIRSTKLEDSAMYFCASSLQGPNTEAFFGQGTRLTVV.

The chain joins TRBV28 to TRBJ1-2; D gene ambiguous. CDR1 and CDR2 (germline): MDHEN, SYDVKM. Trimming stripped 8 bases from V and 0 bases from J, with 16 bases between. This CDR3 contains 15 residues. The CDR3 loop reads CASQSEGGPNYGYTF. CDR3 in DNA: TGTGCCAGCCAATCGGAGGGCGGCCCTAACTATGGCTACACCTTC.

This clone was observed a handful of times. The rearrangement uses TRBV4-3 and TRBJ2-5, with D possibly matching TRBD1 (6 bases). Trimming took off 4 bases at V and 4 bases at J, with 10 bases between the two ends. Germline loops: CDR1 LGHNA, CDR2 YSLEER. This CDR3 has 13 amino acids. The CDR3 reads CASSPRTAETQYF. CDR3 nucleotide sequence: TGCGCCAGCAGCCCGAGGACAGCAGAGACCCAGTACTTC.

DNA for the CDR3: TGTGCCAGCAGTTACTCGGGGGGTTTGGACATTCAGTACTTC. It translates to CASSYSGGLDIQYF. The chain uses TRBV6-5 and TRBJ2-4; D might be TRBD2 (6 bases). The CDR3 runs 14 residues. Germline V lookup: CDR1 MNHEY, CDR2 SVGAGI. The germline V and J ends were trimmed by 0 bases and 8 bases, with 11 bases remaining between them.